The rows below give T cell receptor beta chains drawn from one sample of a study of siplizumab effects on memory and regulatory T cells. Profiled with immunoSEQ multiplex PCR; TCRdb holds only in-frame clones, not every one. The sample consists of roughly 100,000 clones, more than 95% of them appearing once. Sequenced input: naive CD4+ T cells sorted from blood. These receptor sequences come from a human donor in good health. Both conserved end residues are part of each CDR3. A D gene is named only where the DNA matches it firmly. Clone size is shown for a subset of rows, as once, few, many or a class of expanded clone.

. | TRBJ1-1 | TRBV9 | . | TGTGCCAGCAGCGACTATCAGGGGAGCACTGAAGCTTTCTTT | CASSDYQGSTEAFF
TRBD1 | TRBJ1-3 | TRBV5-1 | once | TGCGCCAGCAGCCCGATGGGACAGGGTGGAAACACCATATATTTT | CASSPMGQGGNTIYF
. | TRBJ1-2 | TRBV28 | . | TGTGCCAGCAGTAGCGGGACATCGGCAGAGGGCTACACCTTC | CASSSGTSAEGYTF
. | TRBJ1-1 | TRBV5-6 | . | TGTGCCAGCAGCTTGGCGGGGGGGAACAAGAACACTGAAGCTTTCTTT | CASSLAGGNKNTEAFF
. | TRBJ1-3 | TRBV21-1 | once | TGTGCCAGCAGCAAATTTACGGCAAACTCTGGAAACACCATATATTTT | CASSKFTANSGNTIYF
. | TRBJ1-3 | TRBV30 | . | TGTGCCTGGAGCCGGACCACAGCCTTCTCTGGAAACACCATATATTTT | CAWSRTTAFSGNTIYF
. | TRBJ2-5 | TRBV7-6 | . | TGTGCCAGCAGCTTTGGGGAGACCCAGTACTTC | CASSFGETQYF
. | TRBJ2-7 | TRBV28 | . | TGTGCCAGCGGGCCCCTACAGGATCTCTCCTACGAGCAGTACTTC | CASGPLQDLSYEQYF
. | TRBJ1-6 | TRBV6-5 | once | TGTGCCAGCAGTTTCCGGCCCGACGGTTCACCCCTCCACTTT | CASSFRPDGSPLHF
. | TRBJ1-2 | TRBV5-5 | . | TGTGCCAGCAGCTTGGCCGGGGCCCCGGGGGGTTATGGCTACACCTTC | CASSLAGAPGGYGYTF
. | TRBJ1-2 | TRBV15 | . | TGTGCCACCAGCAGCCCAACAGGGAAAGCTAACTATGGCTACACCTTC | CATSSPTGKANYGYTF
. | TRBJ2-7 | TRBV23-1 | . | TGCGCCAGCAGTCAATCTACCCCGGCTGAGCAGTACTTC | CASSQSTPAEQYF
. | TRBJ1-1 | TRBV6-5 | . | TGTGCCAGCAGTTGGGGGGGGGCATGGGTGAACACTGAAGCTTTCTTT | CASSWGGAWVNTEAFF
. | TRBJ1-2 | TRBV21-1 | . | TGTGCCAGCAGCAATCTTGGCGACAAGTTATATGGCTACACCTTC | CASSNLGDKLYGYTF
. | TRBJ2-5 | TRBV5-1 | once | TGCGCCAGCAGCTTGTACGGGACCCAGTACTTC | CASSLYGTQYF
. | TRBJ1-1 | TRBV18 | . | TGTGCCAGCTCCAAAACGGGGGGGACTGAAGCTTTCTTT | CASSKTGGTEAFF
. | TRBJ1-5 | TRBV19 | . | TGTGCCAGTAGTATTGGGGTAACCGGTTCCCTTCGACATCAGCCCCAGCATTTT | CASSIGVTGSLRHQPQHF
. | TRBJ1-6 | TRBV9 | once | TGTGCCAGCAGCGTAGGAGGTGTCGGGAACATGGCGGATCATTCACCCCTCCACTTT | CASSVGGVGNMADHSPLHF
. | TRBJ1-2 | TRBV28 | . | TGTGCCAGCAGTTTACCCGGGGCCCCCGGAAATGGCTACACCTTC | CASSLPGAPGNGYTF
TRBD2 | TRBJ2-5 | TRBV5-4 | . | TGTGCCAGCAGCTTGGGGGCTAGCGGGGGACAAGAGACCCAGTACTTC | CASSLGASGGQETQYF
. | TRBJ2-3 | TRBV20-1 | . | TGCAGTGCCGGGGTCCCAGATACGCAGTATTTT | CSAGVPDTQYF
. | TRBJ2-3 | TRBV5-4 | . | TGTGCCAGCAGCTTCCCCAACACAGATACGCAGTATTTT | CASSFPNTDTQYF
. | TRBJ2-7 | TRBV11-3 | . | TGTGCCAGCAGCGGACGACAGGGGACTAAAGAGCAGTACTTC | CASSGRQGTKEQYF
. | TRBJ1-5 | TRBV4-1 | few | TGCGCCAGCAGCCAAGATGTGGGCAATCAGCCCCAGCATTTT | CASSQDVGNQPQHF
. | TRBJ2-3 | TRBV7-7 | . | TGTGCCAGCAGCCCGCGCGGCTCAGATACGCAGTATTTT | CASSPRGSDTQYF
. | TRBJ1-5 | TRBV25-1 | . | TGTGCCAGCAGTGGTGGGAATCAGCCCCAGCATTTT | CASSGGNQPQHF
TRBD1 | TRBJ1-1 | TRBV5-1 | . | TGCGCCAGCAGCCCAAGACAGGGACTGGGGGACACTGAAGCTTTCTTT | CASSPRQGLGDTEAFF
. | TRBJ1-1 | TRBV6-5 | . | TGTGCCAGCAGAAAAAAATCCGGGACTGAAGCTTTCTTT | CASRKKSGTEAFF
. | TRBJ2-5 | TRBV7-9 | . | TGTGCCAGCAGCTTACCCCTGGGGATGGGGGAAGAGACCCAGTACTTC | CASSLPLGMGEETQYF
TRBD1 | TRBJ2-7 | TRBV28 | . | TGTGCCAGCAGTTTAACTCCGGGACAGGGGACATACGAGCAGTACTTC | CASSLTPGQGTYEQYF
. | TRBJ1-2 | TRBV28 | . | TGTGCCAGCAGTTTTCCCGCCACAGGGATGGTCTATGGCTACACCTTC | CASSFPATGMVYGYTF
TRBD2 | TRBJ2-1 | TRBV19 | . | TGTGCCAGTAGTTCTCGGGGAGGGGACTACAATGAGCAGTTCTTC | CASSSRGGDYNEQFF
TRBD1 | TRBJ2-7 | TRBV5-1 | . | TGCGCCAGCAGCTCTGACAGGGTATACGAGCAGTACTTC | CASSSDRVYEQYF